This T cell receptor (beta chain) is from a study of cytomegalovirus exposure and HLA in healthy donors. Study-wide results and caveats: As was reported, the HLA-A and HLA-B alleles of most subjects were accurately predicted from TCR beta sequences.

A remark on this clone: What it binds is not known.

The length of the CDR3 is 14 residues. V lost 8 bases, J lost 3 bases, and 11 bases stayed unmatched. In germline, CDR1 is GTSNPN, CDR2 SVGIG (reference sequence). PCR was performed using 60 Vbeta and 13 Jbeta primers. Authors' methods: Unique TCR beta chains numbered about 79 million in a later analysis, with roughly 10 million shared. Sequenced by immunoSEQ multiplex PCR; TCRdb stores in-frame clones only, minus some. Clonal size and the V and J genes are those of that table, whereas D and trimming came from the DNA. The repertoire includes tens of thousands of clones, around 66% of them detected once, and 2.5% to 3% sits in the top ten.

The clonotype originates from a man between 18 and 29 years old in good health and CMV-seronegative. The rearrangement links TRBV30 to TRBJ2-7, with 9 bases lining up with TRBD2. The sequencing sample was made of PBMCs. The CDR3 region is CAGAGTSQFYEQYF. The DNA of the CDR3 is TGTGCCGGGGCCGGGACTAGCCAATTCTACGAGCAGTACTTC.